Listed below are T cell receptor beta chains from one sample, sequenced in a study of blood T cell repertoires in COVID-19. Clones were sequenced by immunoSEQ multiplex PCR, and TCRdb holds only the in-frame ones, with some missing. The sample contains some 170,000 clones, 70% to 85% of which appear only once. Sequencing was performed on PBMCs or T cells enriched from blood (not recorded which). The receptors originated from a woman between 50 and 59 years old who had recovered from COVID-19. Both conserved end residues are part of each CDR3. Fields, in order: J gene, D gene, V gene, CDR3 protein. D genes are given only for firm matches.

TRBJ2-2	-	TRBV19	CASSSQGFTGELFF
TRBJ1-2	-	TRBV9	CASSVSQGLPGYTF
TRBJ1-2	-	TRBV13	CASSLITGFTYGYTF
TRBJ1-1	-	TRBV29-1	CSSAVGSGDTEAFF
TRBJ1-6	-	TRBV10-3	CAISKDKLNSPLHF
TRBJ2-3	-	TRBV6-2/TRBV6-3	CASSYVAVQGEDTQYF
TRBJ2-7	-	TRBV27	CATGSDYSYEQYF
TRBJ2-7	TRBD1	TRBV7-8	CASSPWTGKNEQYF
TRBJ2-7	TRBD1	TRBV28	CASNTGGYEQYF
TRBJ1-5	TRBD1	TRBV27	CATALRQGGQPQHF
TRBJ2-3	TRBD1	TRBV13	CASSFRTGRRTDTQYF
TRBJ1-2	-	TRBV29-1	CSVAWGVGGYTF
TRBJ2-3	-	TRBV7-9	CASSAYREKHTDTQYF
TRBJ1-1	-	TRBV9	CASSSLEGAARGAFF
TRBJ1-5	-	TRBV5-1	CASSLFTGQGQPQHF
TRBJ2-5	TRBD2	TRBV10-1	CASSEVIHPGGETQYF
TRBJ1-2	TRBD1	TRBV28	CASSYNLQGTYGYTF
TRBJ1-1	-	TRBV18	CASSLTQEKSGAEAFF
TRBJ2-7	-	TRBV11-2	CASSFGPAYEQYF
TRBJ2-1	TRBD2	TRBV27	CASSFVAGTISYNEQFF
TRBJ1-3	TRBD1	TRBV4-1	CASSQRDSASGNTIYF
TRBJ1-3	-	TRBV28	CASTGSGNTIYF